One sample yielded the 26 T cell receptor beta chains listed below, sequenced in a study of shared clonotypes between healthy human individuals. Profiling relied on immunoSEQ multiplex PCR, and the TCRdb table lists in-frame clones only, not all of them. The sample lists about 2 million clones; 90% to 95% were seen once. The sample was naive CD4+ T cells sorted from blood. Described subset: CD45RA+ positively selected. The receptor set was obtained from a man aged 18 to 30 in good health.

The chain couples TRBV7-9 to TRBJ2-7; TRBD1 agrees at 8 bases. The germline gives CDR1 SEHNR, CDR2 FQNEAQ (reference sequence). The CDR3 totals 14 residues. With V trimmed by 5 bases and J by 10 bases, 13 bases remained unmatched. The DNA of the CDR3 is TGTGCCAGCAGCCGACCGGGACAGGCAGAAAGACAGTACTTC. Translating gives CASSRPGQAERQYF. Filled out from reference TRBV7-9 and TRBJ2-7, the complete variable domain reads DTGVSQNPRHKITKRGQNVTFRCDPISEHNRLYWYRQTLGQGPEFLTYFQNEAQLEKSRLLSDRFSAERPKGSFSTLEIQRTEQGDSAMYLCASSRPGQAERQYFGPGTRLTVT.

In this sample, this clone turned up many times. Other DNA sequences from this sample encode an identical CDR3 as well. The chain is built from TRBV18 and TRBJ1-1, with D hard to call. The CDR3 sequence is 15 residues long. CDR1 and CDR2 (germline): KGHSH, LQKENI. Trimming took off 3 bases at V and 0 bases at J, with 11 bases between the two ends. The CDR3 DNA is TGTGCCAGCTCACCGCCGGGCCTGATGAACACTGAAGCTTTCTTT. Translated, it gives CASSPPGLMNTEAFF.

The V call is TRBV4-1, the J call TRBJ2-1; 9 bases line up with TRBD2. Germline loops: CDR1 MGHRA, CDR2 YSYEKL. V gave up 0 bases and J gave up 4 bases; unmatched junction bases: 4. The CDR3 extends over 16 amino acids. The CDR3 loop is CASSQEGSGGYNEQFF. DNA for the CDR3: TGCGCCAGCAGCCAAGAGGGTAGCGGGGGTTACAATGAGCAGTTCTTC.

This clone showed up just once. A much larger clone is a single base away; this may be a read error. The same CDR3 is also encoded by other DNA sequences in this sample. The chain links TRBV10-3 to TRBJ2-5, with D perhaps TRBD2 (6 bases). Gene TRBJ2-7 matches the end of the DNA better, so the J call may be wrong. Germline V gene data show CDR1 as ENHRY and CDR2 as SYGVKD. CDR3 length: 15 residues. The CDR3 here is CAISRGAGRSYEQYF. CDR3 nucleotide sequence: TGTGCCATCAGCCGTGGGGCGGGAAGATCCTACGAGCAGTACTTC.

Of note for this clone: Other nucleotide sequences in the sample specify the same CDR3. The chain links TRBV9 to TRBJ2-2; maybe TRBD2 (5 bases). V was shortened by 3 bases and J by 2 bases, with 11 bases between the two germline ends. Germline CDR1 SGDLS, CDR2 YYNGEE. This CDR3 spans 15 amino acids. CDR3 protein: CASSARTGNTGELFF. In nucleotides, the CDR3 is TGTGCCAGCAGCGCTCGGACGGGAAACACCGGGGAGCTGTTTTTT. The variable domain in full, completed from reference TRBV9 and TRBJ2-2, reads DSGVTQTPKHLITATGQRVTLRCSPRSGDLSVYWYQQSLDQGLQFLIQYYNGEERAKGNILERFSAQQFPDLHSELNLSSLELGDSALYFCASSARTGNTGELFFGEGSRLTVL.

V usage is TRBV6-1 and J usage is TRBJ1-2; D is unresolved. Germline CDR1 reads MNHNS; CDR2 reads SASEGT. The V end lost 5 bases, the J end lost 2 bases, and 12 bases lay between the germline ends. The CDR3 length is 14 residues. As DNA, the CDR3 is TGTGCCAGCAGTCCCTTTATTGTGAACTATGGCTACACCTTC. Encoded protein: CASSPFIVNYGYTF.

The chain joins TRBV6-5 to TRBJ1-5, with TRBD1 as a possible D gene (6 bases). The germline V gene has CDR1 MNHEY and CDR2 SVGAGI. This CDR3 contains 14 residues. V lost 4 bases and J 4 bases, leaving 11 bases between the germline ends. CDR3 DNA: TGTGCCAGCAGTTCACAGGGTTGGAATCAGCCCCAGCATTTT. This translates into CASSSQGWNQPQHF.

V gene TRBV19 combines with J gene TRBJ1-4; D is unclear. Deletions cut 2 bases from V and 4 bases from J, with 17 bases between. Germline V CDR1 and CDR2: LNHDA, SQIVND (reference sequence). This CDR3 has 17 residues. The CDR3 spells CASSIPAADPGNEKLFF. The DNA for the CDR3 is TGTGCCAGTAGTATACCGGCGGCAGATCCTGGTAATGAAAAACTGTTTTTT.

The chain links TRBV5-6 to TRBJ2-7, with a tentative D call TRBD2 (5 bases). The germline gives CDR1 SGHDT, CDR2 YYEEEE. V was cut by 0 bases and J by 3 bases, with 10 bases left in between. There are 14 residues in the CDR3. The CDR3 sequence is CASSLAGGYYEQYF. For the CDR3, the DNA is TGTGCCAGCAGCTTGGCCGGAGGATACTACGAGCAGTACTTC.

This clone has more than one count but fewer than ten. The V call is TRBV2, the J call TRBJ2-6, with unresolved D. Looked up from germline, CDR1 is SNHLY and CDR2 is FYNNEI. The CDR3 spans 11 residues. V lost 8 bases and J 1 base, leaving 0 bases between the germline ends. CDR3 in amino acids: CASSGANVLTF. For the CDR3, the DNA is TGTGCCAGCTCTGGGGCCAACGTCCTGACTTTC.

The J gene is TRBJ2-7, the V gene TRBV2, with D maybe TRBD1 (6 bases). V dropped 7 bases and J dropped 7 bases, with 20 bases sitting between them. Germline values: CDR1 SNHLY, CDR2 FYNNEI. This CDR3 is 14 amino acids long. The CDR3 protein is CASTMHGQSREQYF. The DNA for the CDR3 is TGTGCCAGCACCATGCACGGACAGTCTAGGGAGCAGTACTTC.

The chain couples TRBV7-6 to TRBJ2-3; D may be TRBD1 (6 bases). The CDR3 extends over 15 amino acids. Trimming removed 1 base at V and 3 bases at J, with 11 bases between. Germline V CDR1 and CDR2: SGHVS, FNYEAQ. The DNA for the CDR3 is TGTGCCAGCAGCTTAGACCAGGGGAGAACAGATACGCAGTATTTT. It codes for CASSLDQGRTDTQYF.

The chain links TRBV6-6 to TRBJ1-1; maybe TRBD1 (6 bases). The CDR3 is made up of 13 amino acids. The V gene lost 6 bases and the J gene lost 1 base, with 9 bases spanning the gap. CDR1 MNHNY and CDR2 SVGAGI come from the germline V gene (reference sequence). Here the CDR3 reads CASRQGENTEAFF. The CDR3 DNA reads TGTGCCAGCAGACAGGGAGAGAACACTGAAGCTTTCTTT.

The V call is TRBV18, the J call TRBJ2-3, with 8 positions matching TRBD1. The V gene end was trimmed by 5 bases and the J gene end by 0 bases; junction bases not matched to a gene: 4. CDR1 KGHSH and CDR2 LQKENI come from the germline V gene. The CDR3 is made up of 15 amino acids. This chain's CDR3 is CASSEQGVSTDTQYF. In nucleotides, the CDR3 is TGTGCCAGCTCAGAACAGGGGGTAAGCACAGATACGCAGTATTTT.

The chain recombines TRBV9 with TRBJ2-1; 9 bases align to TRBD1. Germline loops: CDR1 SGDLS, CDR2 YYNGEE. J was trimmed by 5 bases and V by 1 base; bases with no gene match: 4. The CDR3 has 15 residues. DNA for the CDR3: TGTGCCAGCAGCGTATTGGGACAGGGTGACAATGAGCAGTTCTTC. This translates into CASSVLGQGDNEQFF.

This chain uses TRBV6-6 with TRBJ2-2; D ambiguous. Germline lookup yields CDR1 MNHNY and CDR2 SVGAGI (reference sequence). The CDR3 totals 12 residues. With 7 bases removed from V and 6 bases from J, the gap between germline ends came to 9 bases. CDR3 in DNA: TGTGCCAGCACCGAATTCGCCGGGGAGCTGTTTTTT. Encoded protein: CASTEFAGELFF.

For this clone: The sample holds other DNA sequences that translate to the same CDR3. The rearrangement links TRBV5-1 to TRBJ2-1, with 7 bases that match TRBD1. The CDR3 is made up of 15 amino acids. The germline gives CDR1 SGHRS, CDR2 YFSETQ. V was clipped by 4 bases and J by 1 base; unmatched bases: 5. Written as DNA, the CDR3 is TGCGCCAGCAGCGTGACAGGGATTTCCTACAATGAGCAGTTCTTC. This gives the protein CASSVTGISYNEQFF.

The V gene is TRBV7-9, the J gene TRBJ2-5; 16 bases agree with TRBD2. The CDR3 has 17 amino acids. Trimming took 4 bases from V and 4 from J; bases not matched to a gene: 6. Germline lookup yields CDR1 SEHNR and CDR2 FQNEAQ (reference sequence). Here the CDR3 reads CASSSGLAGGPGETQYF. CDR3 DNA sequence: TGTGCCAGCAGCTCGGGACTAGCGGGAGGGCCAGGAGAGACCCAGTACTTC.

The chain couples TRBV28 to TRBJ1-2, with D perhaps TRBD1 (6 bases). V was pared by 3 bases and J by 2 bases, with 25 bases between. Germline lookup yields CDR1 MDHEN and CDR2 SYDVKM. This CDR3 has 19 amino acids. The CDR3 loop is CASSFLEPLKTGVNYGYTF. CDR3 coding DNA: TGTGCCAGCAGTTTCCTGGAGCCCCTTAAGACAGGAGTAAACTATGGCTACACCTTC.

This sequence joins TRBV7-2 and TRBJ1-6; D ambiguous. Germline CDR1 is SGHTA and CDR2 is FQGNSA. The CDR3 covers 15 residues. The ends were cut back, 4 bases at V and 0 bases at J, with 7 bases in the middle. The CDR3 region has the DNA TGTGCCAGCAGCTCCATGGTCTCCTATAATTCACCCCTCCACTTT. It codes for CASSSMVSYNSPLHF.

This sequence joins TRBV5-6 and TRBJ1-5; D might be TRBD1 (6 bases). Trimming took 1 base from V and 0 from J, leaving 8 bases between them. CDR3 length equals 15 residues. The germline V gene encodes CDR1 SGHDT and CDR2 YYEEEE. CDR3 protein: CASSLTGFSNQPQHF. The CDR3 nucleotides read TGTGCCAGCAGCTTGACAGGGTTTAGCAATCAGCCCCAGCATTTT.

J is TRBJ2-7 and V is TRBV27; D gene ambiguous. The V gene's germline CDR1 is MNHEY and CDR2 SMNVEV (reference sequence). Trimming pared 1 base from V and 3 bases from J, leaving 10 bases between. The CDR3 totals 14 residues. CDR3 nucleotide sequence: TGTGCCAGCAGTTTATTCGCAGGAAGCTACGAGCAGTACTTC. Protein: CASSLFAGSYEQYF.

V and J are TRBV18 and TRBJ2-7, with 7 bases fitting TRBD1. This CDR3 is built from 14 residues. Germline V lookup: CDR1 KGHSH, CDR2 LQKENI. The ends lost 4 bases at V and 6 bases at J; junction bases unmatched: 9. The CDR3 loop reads CASSRETGTFEQYF. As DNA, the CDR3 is TGTGCCAGCTCACGTGAGACAGGGACCTTCGAGCAGTACTTC.

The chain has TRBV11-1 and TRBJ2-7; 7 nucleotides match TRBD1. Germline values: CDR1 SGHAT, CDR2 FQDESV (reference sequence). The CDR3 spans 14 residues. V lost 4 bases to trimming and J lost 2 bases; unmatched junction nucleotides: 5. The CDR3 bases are TGTGCCAGCAGCTACAAACAGGGGACCTACGAGCAGTACTTC. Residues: CASSYKQGTYEQYF.

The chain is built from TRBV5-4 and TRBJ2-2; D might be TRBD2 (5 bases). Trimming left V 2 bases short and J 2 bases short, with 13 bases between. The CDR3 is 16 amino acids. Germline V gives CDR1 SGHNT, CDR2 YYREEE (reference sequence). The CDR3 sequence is CASSLSGMGNTGELFF. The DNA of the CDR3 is TGTGCCAGCAGCTTATCCGGGATGGGAAACACCGGGGAGCTGTTTTTT.

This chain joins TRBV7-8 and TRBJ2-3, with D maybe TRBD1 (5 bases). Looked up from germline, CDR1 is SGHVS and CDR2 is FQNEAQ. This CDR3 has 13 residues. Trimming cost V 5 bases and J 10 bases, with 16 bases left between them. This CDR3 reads CASSRTETASQYF. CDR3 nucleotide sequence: TGTGCCAGCAGCCGCACAGAGACAGCCTCGCAGTATTTT.